The clone carrying this TCR beta chain was picked up many times. The source material, RNA transcripts, was used to amplify TCR beta CDR3 regions. Using the HTBI primer set, a first-round RT-PCR was run on the TCR CDR3. TCRdb redid the calling of the multiplex PCR reads with MiXCR, one entry per CDR3 protein. The data contain 100,000 to 140,000 distinct CDR3 sequences, about 17% of them seen just once; the ten biggest clones take up about 42%. With V trimmed by 0 bases and J by 0 bases, 2 bases remained unmatched. CDR3 length: 16 residues. CDR1 and CDR2 (germline): GTSNPN, SVGIG (reference sequence). These data come from a study of T cells in Graves' hyperthyroidism and ophthalmopathy.

This receptor was obtained from a woman between 50 and 59 years old with Graves' hyperthyroidism. The chain has TRBV30 and TRBJ2-1; 10 positions agree with TRBD2. Sequencing used blood. The CDR3 bases are TGTGCCTGGAGTGTCCCTAGCGGGGGCTCCTACAATGAGCAGTTCTTC. Its protein is CAWSVPSGGSYNEQFF.